Here is one TCR beta chain with its context. The data are from a study of sequential checkpoint blockade in melanoma. Study-level background: After both sequences, patients received maintenance nivolumab.

Using immunoSEQ multiplex PCR, the repertoire was profiled, and TCRdb retains in-frame clones only, with some absent. The profile shows 15,000 to 20,000 clones, around three quarters of them singletons. Documented treatment: randomized to nivolumab then ipilimumab (arm A) or the reverse (arm B). No patient had prior DNA-damaging chemotherapy. Live CD3+CD8+ CD19− CD56− cells were sorted from PBMCs. Trimming took 0 bases from V and 2 from J; bases not matched to a gene: 4. The CDR3 is made up of 17 amino acids. Germline CDR1 SGDLS, CDR2 YYNGEE. The TCR sequence derives from a human donor with melanoma. The chain links TRBV9 to TRBJ2-2; TRBD1 matches 10 bases. The material sequenced was CD8+ T cells sorted from blood (inferred from file names), taken from a patient given nivolumab and ipilimumab in sequence. CDR3 DNA: TGTGCCAGCAGCGTAGCGCGGGACAGGGGTAACACCGGGGAGCTGTTTTTT. Translating gives CASSVARDRGNTGELFF.